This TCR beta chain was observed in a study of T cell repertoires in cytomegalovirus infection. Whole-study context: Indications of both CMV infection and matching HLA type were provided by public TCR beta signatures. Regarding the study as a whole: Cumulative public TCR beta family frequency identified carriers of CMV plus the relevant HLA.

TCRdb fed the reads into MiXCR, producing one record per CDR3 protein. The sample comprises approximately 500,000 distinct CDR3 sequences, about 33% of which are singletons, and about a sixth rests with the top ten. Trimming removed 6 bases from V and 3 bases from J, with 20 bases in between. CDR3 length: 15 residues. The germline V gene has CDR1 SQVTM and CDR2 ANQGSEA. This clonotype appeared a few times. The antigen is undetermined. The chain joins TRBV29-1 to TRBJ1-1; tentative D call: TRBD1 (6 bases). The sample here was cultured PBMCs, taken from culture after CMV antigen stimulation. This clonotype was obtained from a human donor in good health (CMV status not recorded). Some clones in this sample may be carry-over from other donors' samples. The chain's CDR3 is CSVGRGGEMYTEAFF. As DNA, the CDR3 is TGCAGCGTAGGGAGGGGGGGGGAGATGTACACTGAAGCTTTCTTT.